The TCR beta chain under discussion was sequenced for a study of T cells after yellow fever vaccination. Study-wide results and limits: Booster sampling recovered most clones from primary vaccination (96% CD4, over 75% CD8). By day 5 rather than day 15, the secondary response had peaked, though it was weaker. FACS-sorted repertoires could contain abundant clonotypes contaminating from the bulk population.

In germline, CDR1 is SEHNR, CDR2 FQNEAQ (reference sequence). V was pared by 8 bases and J by 4 bases, with 6 bases of the junction left unmatched. This CDR3 has 13 amino acids. UMIs were added to TCR cDNA along with a universal primer site when it was made by 5'RACE template switching. TCRdb reanalysed the 5' RACE reads using MiXCR and keeps one entry per CDR3 protein. The sample has 300,000 to 400,000 distinct CDR3 sequences, 4% seen once. As concerns this clonotype: Its specificity is unknown.

The sample in question was PBMCs, obtained 5 days after the yellow fever booster vaccination. The V gene is TRBV7-9, the J gene TRBJ2-3; 7 positions match TRBD1. The sequence derives from a man in his late teens or twenties who received the YFV17D yellow fever vaccine. The DNA for the CDR3 is TGTGCCAGCGGGGGACAGAGCTCAGATACGCAGTATTTT. This translates into CASGGQSSDTQYF.